This passage covers 6 T cell receptor beta chains from one sample sequenced in a study of beta chain features in type 1 diabetes. The isolated RNA, all of it, was reverse transcribed, so expressed TCRB transcripts were what got sequenced. Data came from immunoSEQ multiplex PCR; TCRdb stores just in-frame clones and leaves some out. The table has around 340,000 clones, under 8.5% seen once. The sequencing input was central memory CD4+ T cells from blood. The source of these receptors is a woman aged 18-35 years in good health.

This clone was seen a handful of times. Written as DNA, the CDR3 is TGTGCCAGCAGCTCCCTAGCGGCATCGAACACCGGGGAGCTGTTTTTT. Translation gives CASSSLAASNTGELFF. The V and J genes are TRBV5-4 and TRBJ2-2; TRBD2 matches 7 bases. Germline trimming cut 3 bases from V and 0 bases from J; bases unmatched to any gene: 5. Germline V CDR1 and CDR2: SGHNT, YYREEE (reference sequence). The CDR3 is 16 amino acids. Supplemented by reference TRBV5-4 and TRBJ2-2, the full variable domain reads ETGVTQSPTHLIKTRGQQVTLRCSSQSGHNTVSWYQQALGQGPQFIFQYYREEENGRGNFPPRFSGLQFPNYSSELNVNALELDDSALYLCASSSLAASNTGELFFGEGSRLTVL.

In its sample, this clone was seen many times. The chain links TRBV5-6 to TRBJ2-6; the D is unclear. Germline V CDR1 and CDR2: SGHDT, YYEEEE. This CDR3 comprises 16 residues. V lost 1 base and J 1 base, leaving 9 bases between the germline ends. The CDR3 spells CASSLNWGSGANVLTF. The CDR3 DNA is TGTGCCAGCAGCTTGAATTGGGGTTCTGGGGCCAACGTCCTGACTTTC.

The rearrangement uses TRBV15 and TRBJ2-7; D gene ambiguous. Germline CDR1 reads LNHNV; CDR2 reads YYDKDF (reference sequence). This CDR3 contains 11 residues. CDR3 coding DNA: TGTGCCACCCATGCAGTCTACGAGCAAATGGTC. It codes for CATHAVYEQMV.

The table lists this clone with a few counts. The chain couples TRBV9 to TRBJ2-5, with a weak D call TRBD2 (6 bases). Germline CDR1 reads SGDLS; CDR2 reads YYNGEE. The CDR3 extends over 15 amino acids. The V end lost 1 base, the J end lost 1 base, and 11 bases lay between the germline ends. The CDR3 here is CASSVFGTGQETQYF. Written as DNA, the CDR3 is TGTGCCAGCAGCGTATTTGGGACTGGCCAAGAGACCCAGTACTTC.

The sample holds many counts of this clone. The chain couples TRBV15 to TRBJ2-7; unclear D gene. The germline V gene has CDR1 LNHNV and CDR2 YYDKDF (reference sequence). Trimming took 0 bases from V and 5 from J, leaving 8 bases between them. The CDR3 is 13 amino acids. The CDR3 is CATSRDLVDEQYF. CDR3 bases: TGTGCCACCAGCAGAGATCTAGTAGACGAGCAGTACTTC.

The sample holds many counts of this clone. The chain links TRBV4-3 to TRBJ2-1; TRBD2 matches 8 bases. CDR3 length: 18 residues. The ends lost 0 bases at V and 7 bases at J; junction bases unmatched: 14. Looked up from germline, CDR1 is LGHNA and CDR2 is YSLEER. In DNA, the CDR3 is TGCGCCAGCAGCCAAGAAGTAGTGGCGGGAGGCTCTGGGAATGAGCAGTTCTTC. This gives the protein CASSQEVVAGGSGNEQFF.